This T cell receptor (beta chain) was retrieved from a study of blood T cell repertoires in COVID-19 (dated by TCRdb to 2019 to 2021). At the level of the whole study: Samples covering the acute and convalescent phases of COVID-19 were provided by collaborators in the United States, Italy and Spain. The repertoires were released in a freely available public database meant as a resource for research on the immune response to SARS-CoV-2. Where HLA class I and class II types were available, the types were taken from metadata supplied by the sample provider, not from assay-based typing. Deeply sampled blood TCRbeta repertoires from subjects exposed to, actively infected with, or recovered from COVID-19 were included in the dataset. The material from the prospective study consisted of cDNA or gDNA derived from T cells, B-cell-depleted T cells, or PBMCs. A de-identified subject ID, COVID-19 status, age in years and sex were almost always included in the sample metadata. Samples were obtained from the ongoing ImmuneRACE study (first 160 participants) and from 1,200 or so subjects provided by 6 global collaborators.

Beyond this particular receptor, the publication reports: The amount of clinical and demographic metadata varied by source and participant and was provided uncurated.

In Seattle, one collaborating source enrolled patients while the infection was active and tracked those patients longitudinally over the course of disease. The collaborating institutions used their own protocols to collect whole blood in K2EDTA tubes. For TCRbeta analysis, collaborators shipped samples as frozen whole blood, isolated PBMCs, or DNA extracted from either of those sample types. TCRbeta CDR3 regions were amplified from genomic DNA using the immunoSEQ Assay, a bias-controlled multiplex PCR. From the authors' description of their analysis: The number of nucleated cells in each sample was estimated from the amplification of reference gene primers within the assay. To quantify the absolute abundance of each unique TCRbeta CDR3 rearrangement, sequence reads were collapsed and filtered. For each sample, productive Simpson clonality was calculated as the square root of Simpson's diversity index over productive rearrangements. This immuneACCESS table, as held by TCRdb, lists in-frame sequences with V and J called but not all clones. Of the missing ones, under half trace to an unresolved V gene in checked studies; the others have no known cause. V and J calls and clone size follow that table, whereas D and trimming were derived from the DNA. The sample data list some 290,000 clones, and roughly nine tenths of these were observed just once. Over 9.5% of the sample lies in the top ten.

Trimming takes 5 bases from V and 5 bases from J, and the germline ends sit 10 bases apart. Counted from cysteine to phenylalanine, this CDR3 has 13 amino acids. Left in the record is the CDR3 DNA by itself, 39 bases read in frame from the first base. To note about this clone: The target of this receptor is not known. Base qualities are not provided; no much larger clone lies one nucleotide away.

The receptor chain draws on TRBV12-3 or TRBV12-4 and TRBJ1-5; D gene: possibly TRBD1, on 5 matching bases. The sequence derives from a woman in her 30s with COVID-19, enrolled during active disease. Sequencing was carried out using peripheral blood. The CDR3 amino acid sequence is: CASSVDSDQPQHF. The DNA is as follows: TGTGCCAGCAGTGTCGACAGCGATCAGCCCCAGCATTTT.